This entry features one T cell receptor beta chain sequence. This clone has a handful of counts. Its antigen is still unknown. There are no base qualities to consult, and no much larger clone falls within one base. Cut back by 11 bases and 7 bases, the V and J ends lie 18 bases apart. Based on the germline V gene, the CDR1 and CDR2 sequences are ENHRY and SYGVKD. The CDR3, cysteine through phenylalanine, is 13 amino acids long. Only CDR3 DNA remains: 39 bases, in frame from the first base. The entry originates in a study of blood T cell repertoires in COVID-19 (dated by TCRdb to between 2020 and 2021). Concerning the study at large: Collaborator samples came from the United States, Italy and Spain and covered acute and convalescent phases of COVID-19. The prospective study material was composed of cDNA or gDNA derived from T cells, B-cell-depleted T cells, or PBMCs. Deeply sampled blood TCRbeta repertoires from subjects exposed to, actively infected with, or recovered from COVID-19 were included in the dataset. The repertoires were released in a freely available public database meant as a resource for research on the immune response to SARS-CoV-2. Samples came from the ongoing ImmuneRACE study (first 160 participants) plus 1,254 subjects from 6 global collaborators. Nearly every sample came with metadata listing a de-identified subject ID, COVID-19 status, age in years and sex. Where available, HLA class I and class II types were taken from metadata supplied by the sample provider and were not determined by assay-based typing. General conclusions and limits of the study: The quantity of clinical and demographic metadata differed by source and by participant and was supplied without curation.

One collaborating source in Seattle enrolled patients during active infection and followed them longitudinally through the course of disease. The collaborating institutions used their own protocols to collect whole blood in K2EDTA tubes. For TCRbeta analysis, collaborators shipped samples in one of three forms: frozen whole blood, isolated PBMCs, or DNA extracted from either of those sample types. TCRbeta CDR3 regions were amplified from genomic DNA by means of the immunoSEQ Assay, a bias-controlled multiplex PCR. The published analysis was carried out like this. Within the assay, amplification of reference gene primers was used to estimate how many nucleated cells each sample contained. To quantify the absolute abundance of each unique TCRbeta CDR3 rearrangement, sequence reads were collapsed and filtered. For each sample, productive Simpson clonality was calculated as the square root of Simpson's diversity index across productive rearrangements. Not all clones reach the TCRdb copy of this immuneACCESS table, which keeps in-frame sequences only. Checked studies attribute under half of the gap to unresolved V genes and leave the rest unexplained. That table supplies the V and J calls and clone size; D and trimming were determined from the DNA. This sample lists 200,000 to 250,000 clones; about four fifths were detected once. In total, the top ten clones hold 6.5% to 8.5% of the sample.

The sequence derives from a woman aged 80 or over with COVID-19, enrolled during active disease. The sequenced material came from peripheral blood. This chain is built from TRBV10-3 and TRBJ1-5, and possibly TRBD1, on 6 matching bases. The CDR3 protein: CASRGGVGQPQHF. The DNA sequence follows: TGTGCCTCTAGGGGGGGGGTCGGCCAGCCCCAGCATTTT.